Each of the 25 T cell receptor beta chains below was sequenced from the same sample in a study of cytomegalovirus exposure and HLA in healthy donors. Primers included in the PCR were 60 Vbeta and 13 Jbeta primers. Sequencing used immunoSEQ multiplex PCR; TCRdb keeps in-frame clones, though not all of them. This repertoire shows 150,000 or so clones, more than 65% found once; its top ten account for 4.7%. The sequenced sample consisted of PBMCs. These receptors were obtained from a man younger than 35 in good health and CMV-seropositive.

The chain is built from TRBV6-1 and TRBJ1-3; D gene uncertain. Germline lookup yields CDR1 MNHNS and CDR2 SASEGT. V lost 7 bases to trimming and J lost 0 bases, with 13 bases between them. CDR3 length: 15 amino acids. CDR3 sequence (DNA): TGTGCCAGCACCGACACACCTGTCTCTGGAAACACCATATATTTT. Its protein is CASTDTPVSGNTIYF.

The chain links TRBV7-2 to TRBJ2-1, with D possibly TRBD2 on 5 matching bases. Per germline, CDR1 SGHTA and CDR2 FQGNSA. The CDR3 runs 14 residues. With 8 bases removed from V and 4 bases from J, the gap between germline ends came to 15 bases. The CDR3 DNA reads as TGTGCCAGCGAGGACGGACTTATGTACAATGAGCAGTTCTTC. It codes for CASEDGLMYNEQFF.

This clone was seen a single time. The rearrangement uses TRBV18 and TRBJ1-2, with 9 bases matching TRBD1. The J segment lost 4 bases and the V segment lost 5 bases, leaving 8 bases of the junction unmatched. The germline CDR1 and CDR2 sequences are KGHSH and LQKENI. This CDR3 has 15 amino acids. The CDR3 coding sequence is TGTGCCAGCTCATTACAGCACAGGGGGCCCTATGGCTACACCTTC. The encoded protein is CASSLQHRGPYGYTF.

The chain carries TRBV28 and TRBJ2-1, with 10 bases identical to TRBD1. Germline V gives CDR1 MDHEN, CDR2 SYDVKM. The V and J ends lost 5 bases and 5 bases, in that order; junction bases with no gene match: 6. The CDR3 spans 15 residues. CDR3 protein: CASSGSGTGDNEQFF. In DNA form, the CDR3 reads TGTGCCAGCAGTGGGTCCGGGACAGGGGACAATGAGCAGTTCTTC. Complete variable domain (other parts from reference TRBV28 and TRBJ2-1): DVKVTQSSRYLVKRTGEKVFLECVQDMDHENMFWYRQDPGLGLRLIYFSYDVKMKEKGDIPEGYSVSREKKERFSLILESASTNQTSMYLCASSGSGTGDNEQFFGPGTRLTVL.

This clone has just a few counts. This chain joins TRBV7-9 and TRBJ1-3, with D possibly matching TRBD1 (5 bases). V shed 0 bases and J shed 0 bases, with 12 bases lying between them. Germline V gives CDR1 SEHNR, CDR2 FQNEAQ (reference sequence). The CDR3 has 17 residues. CDR3 loop: CASSLARGPRSGNTIYF. The CDR3 coding sequence is TGTGCCAGCAGCTTAGCGCGGGGCCCACGCTCTGGAAACACCATATATTTT. The full variable domain, rest sourced from reference TRBV7-9 and TRBJ1-3, is DTGVSQNPRHKITKRGQNVTFRCDPISEHNRLYWYRQTLGQGPEFLTYFQNEAQLEKSRLLSDRFSAERPKGSFSTLEIQRTEQGDSAMYLCASSLARGPRSGNTIYFGEGSWLTVV.

As to this clone: In the same sample, other DNA sequences code for this CDR3. The chain employs TRBV30 and TRBJ1-3; TRBD1 might be the D (5 bases). The CDR3 sequence is 14 residues long. V lost 0 bases to trimming and J lost 1 base, with 7 bases between them. CDR1 and CDR2 from the germline V gene are GTSNPN and SVGIG (reference sequence). CDR3 loop: CAWSVRGSGNTIYF. For the CDR3, the DNA is TGTGCCTGGAGTGTTAGGGGATCTGGAAACACCATATATTTT.

V usage is TRBV4-1 and J usage is TRBJ2-2; D perhaps matches TRBD1 (5 bases). V was trimmed by 1 base and J by 3 bases, leaving 15 bases between them. Per germline, CDR1 MGHRA and CDR2 YSYEKL. This CDR3 has 17 amino acids. The CDR3 loop reads CASSQAQGNVDTGELFF. The CDR3 DNA reads as TGCGCCAGCAGCCAAGCCCAGGGCAATGTAGACACCGGGGAGCTGTTTTTT.

The rearrangement joins TRBV11-2 to TRBJ1-1; 8 nucleotides line up with TRBD1. Germline CDR1 SGHAT, CDR2 FQNNGV. The V segment lost 5 bases and the J segment 4 bases; nucleotides outside the gene matches: 12. The CDR3 contains 16 residues. DNA for the CDR3: TGTGCCAGCAGCGGACGGACAGGGCGGAGAGCCACTGAAGCTTTCTTT. Its translation is CASSGRTGRRATEAFF.

J is TRBJ1-2 and V is TRBV28; D is possibly TRBD1 (6 bases). CDR3 length: 17 residues. CDR1 and CDR2 from the germline V gene are MDHEN and SYDVKM. V was cut by 1 base and J by 2 bases, with 17 bases left in between. The DNA of the CDR3 is TGTGCCAGCAGTTTATCCGCCGTAGGGGGTGCGAACTATGGCTACACCTTC. This encodes CASSLSAVGGANYGYTF.

Points on this clone: The same CDR3 also results from other DNA sequences found in this sample. The V call is TRBV2, the J call TRBJ2-1; 8 nucleotides match TRBD2. The CDR3 covers 15 residues. The V gene's germline CDR1 is SNHLY and CDR2 FYNNEI. The junction had 6 bases not matched to a gene; V was cut back by 3 bases and J by 5 bases. This chain's CDR3 is CASSEEASGHNEQFF. CDR3 nucleotides: TGTGCCAGCAGTGAGGAAGCTAGCGGGCACAATGAGCAGTTCTTC.

This chain connects TRBV7-9 to TRBJ1-1; D gene uncertain. Germline V lookup: CDR1 SEHNR, CDR2 FQNEAQ (reference sequence). V lost 2 bases and J 4 bases, leaving 14 bases between the germline ends. The CDR3 loop spans 15 amino acids. The CDR3 sequence is CASSLIVGRSTEAFF. The CDR3 nucleotides are TGTGCCAGCAGCTTAATCGTTGGCCGGAGCACTGAAGCTTTCTTT.

This clone was counted between two and nine times. The same CDR3 is also encoded by other DNA sequences in this sample. The chain recombines TRBV7-9 with TRBJ1-3; 8 nucleotides align to TRBD1. The germline V gene has CDR1 SEHNR and CDR2 FQNEAQ (reference sequence). The CDR3 has 13 residues. V lost 6 bases and J lost 4; bases outside the gene matches: 2. CDR3 in amino acids: CASRQGEGNTIYF. In nucleotides, the CDR3 is TGTGCCAGCAGACAGGGGGAAGGAAACACCATATATTTT. Using reference TRBV7-9 and TRBJ1-3 for the parts outside the CDR3, the full variable domain is DTGVSQNPRHKITKRGQNVTFRCDPISEHNRLYWYRQTLGQGPEFLTYFQNEAQLEKSRLLSDRFSAERPKGSFSTLEIQRTEQGDSAMYLCASRQGEGNTIYFGEGSWLTVV.

The V and J genes are TRBV6-1 and TRBJ1-4; D is undetermined. The CDR3 consists of 14 residues. Germline-derived CDR1 and CDR2 are MNHNS and SASEGT. Trimming took off 4 bases at V and 4 bases at J, with 10 bases between the two ends. CDR3 loop: CASSVVRVNEKLFF. The CDR3, as DNA: TGTGCCAGCAGTGTGGTGAGGGTTAATGAAAAACTGTTTTTT.

The chain is built from TRBV11-2 and TRBJ2-2; perhaps TRBD1 as D (5 bases). Germline loops: CDR1 SGHAT, CDR2 FQNNGV. V lost 5 bases to trimming and J lost 4 bases, with 11 bases between them. This CDR3 is built from 14 residues. The CDR3 spells CASSVQGGTGELFF. In DNA form, the CDR3 reads TGTGCCAGCAGCGTCCAGGGTGGCACCGGGGAGCTGTTTTTT.

The V call is TRBV6-6, the J call TRBJ1-4, with D unresolved. CDR3 length: 16 amino acids. Per the germline V gene, CDR1 is MNHNY and CDR2 is SVGAGI (reference sequence). Trimming left V 2 bases short and J 0 bases short, with 10 bases between. CDR3 bases: TGTGCCAGCAGTTACGGGCAGTCTACAACTAATGAAAAACTGTTTTTT. Translation: CASSYGQSTTNEKLFF.

This clone was observed a few times. V gene TRBV7-9 combines with J gene TRBJ2-1; 9 nucleotides align to TRBD2. CDR3 length equals 14 residues. Trimming removed 3 bases from V and 7 bases from J; junction bases left unmatched: 4. Germline lookup yields CDR1 SEHNR and CDR2 FQNEAQ (reference sequence). The CDR3 loop reads CASSLSGGTNEQFF. Written as DNA, the CDR3 is TGTGCCAGCAGCTTGAGCGGGGGGACAAATGAGCAGTTCTTC.

This rearrangement joins TRBV15 to TRBJ1-1; the D is unclear. Germline CDR1 reads LNHNV; CDR2 reads YYDKDF (reference sequence). Trimming removed 0 bases at V and 1 base at J, with 6 bases between. CDR3 length: 14 residues. The CDR3 spells CATSRERQNTEAFF. CDR3 in DNA: TGTGCCACCAGCAGAGAGAGACAGAACACTGAAGCTTTCTTT.

The genes are TRBV7-2 and TRBJ1-2; no clear D. The CDR3 is 15 amino acids. V was pared by 0 bases and J by 6 bases, with 14 bases between. Per germline, CDR1 SGHTA and CDR2 FQGNSA. CDR3: CASSLAAPATNGYTF. CDR3 in DNA: TGTGCCAGCAGCTTAGCGGCACCCGCGACTAATGGCTACACCTTC.

CDR3 protein: CASSEGTTNTGELFF. CDR3 DNA sequence: TGTGCCAGCAGTGAAGGGACAACGAACACCGGGGAGCTGTTTTTT. This sequence joins TRBV7-9 and TRBJ2-2, with D perhaps TRBD1 (6 bases). V lost 6 bases and J lost 0, with 11 bases in between. Looked up from germline, CDR1 is SEHNR and CDR2 is FQNEAQ (reference sequence). This CDR3 has 15 residues.

The chain uses TRBV6-5 and TRBJ2-1; D possibly corresponds to TRBD1 (5 bases). Trimming left V 6 bases short and J 7 bases short, with 19 bases between. CDR3 length: 15 amino acids. Germline CDR1 MNHEY, CDR2 SVGAGI. The CDR3 is CASREFPTATNEQFF. DNA of the CDR3: TGTGCCAGCAGGGAGTTCCCGACAGCAACTAATGAGCAGTTCTTC.

This chain links TRBV6-6 with TRBJ1-2, with no clear D. The CDR3 extends over 13 amino acids. Germline CDR1 MNHNY, CDR2 SVGAGI (reference sequence). V shed 7 bases and J shed 0 bases, with 9 bases lying between them. The CDR3 DNA reads as TGTGCCAGCACCCGCAACACTAACTATGGCTACACCTTC. As protein: CASTRNTNYGYTF.

This chain connects TRBV30 to TRBJ1-6; 7 bases fit TRBD1. V trimming: 1 base; J trimming: 9 bases; junction bases outside the gene matches: 3. CDR3 length equals 13 residues. The V gene's germline CDR1 is GTSNPN and CDR2 SVGIG (reference sequence). The CDR3 region is CAWSEGTASPLHF. The CDR3 nucleotides read TGTGCCTGGAGTGAAGGGACAGCTTCACCCCTCCACTTT.

The V and J genes are TRBV7-8 and TRBJ1-4; 7 bases are shared with TRBD1. Germline-derived CDR1 and CDR2 are SGHVS and FQNEAQ. J lost 5 bases, V lost 1 base, and 7 bases had no gene match. The CDR3 extends over 16 amino acids. The CDR3: CASSLGPRGLNEKLFF. The CDR3 DNA sequence: TGTGCCAGCAGCTTAGGCCCAAGGGGGCTAAATGAAAAACTGTTTTTT. Full variable domain (outside the CDR3, taken from reference TRBV7-8 and TRBJ1-4): GAGVSQSPRYKVAKRGQDVALRCDPISGHVSLFWYQQALGQGPEFLTYFQNEAQLDKSGLPSDRFFAERPEGSVSTLKIQRTQQEDSAVYLCASSLGPRGLNEKLFFGSGTQLSVL.

The CDR3 here is CAIIGLGAGDTEAFF. CDR3 DNA sequence: TGTGCCATTATAGGCCTGGGGGCTGGGGACACTGAAGCTTTCTTT. This chain connects TRBV2 to TRBJ1-1; the D gene is possibly TRBD1 (6 bases). The CDR3 has 15 residues. V gave up 10 bases and J gave up 3 bases, with 21 bases separating them. Germline V lookup: CDR1 SNHLY, CDR2 FYNNEI.

The gene calls are TRBV7-6 and TRBJ1-3; 7 positions agree with TRBD1. Germline V gives CDR1 SGHVS, CDR2 FNYEAQ. The CDR3 contains 21 residues. J gave up 0 bases and V 2 bases, and 19 bases lay outside the gene matches. CDR3 sequence reads: CASSLRPGTEIPRLSGNTIYF. The CDR3 DNA is TGTGCCAGCAGCTTAAGACCCGGGACAGAGATTCCCCGACTCTCTGGAAACACCATATATTTT.